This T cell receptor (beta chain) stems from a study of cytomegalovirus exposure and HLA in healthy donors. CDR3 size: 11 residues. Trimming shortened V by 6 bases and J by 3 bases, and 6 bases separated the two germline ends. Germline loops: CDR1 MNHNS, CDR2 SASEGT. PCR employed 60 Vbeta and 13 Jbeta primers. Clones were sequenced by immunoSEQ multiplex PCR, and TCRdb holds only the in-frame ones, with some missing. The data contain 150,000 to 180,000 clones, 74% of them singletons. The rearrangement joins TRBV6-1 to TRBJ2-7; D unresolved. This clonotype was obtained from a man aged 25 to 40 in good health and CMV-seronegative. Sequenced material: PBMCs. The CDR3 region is CASSISYEQYF. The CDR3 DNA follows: TGTGCCAGCAGCATTAGCTACGAGCAGTACTTC.